Following are 9 T cell receptor beta chains from one sample sequenced in a study of cytomegalovirus exposure and HLA in healthy donors. 60 Vbeta and 13 Jbeta primers were used in PCR. Clones were read by immunoSEQ multiplex PCR, and TCRdb kept only the in-frame ones, dropping some. The table records about 130,000 clones, 60% to 80% of them present only once. The sample consisted of PBMCs. These receptor sequences come from a woman between 50 and 59 years old in good health and CMV-seronegative.

The chain links TRBV6-1 to TRBJ1-1, with 7 nucleotides matching TRBD1. The CDR3 extends over 15 amino acids. Looked up from germline, CDR1 is MNHNS and CDR2 is SASEGT. Trimming at V came to 2 bases and at J to 0 bases, leaving 3 bases not matched to a gene. The CDR3 sequence: CASSEMGQLNTEAFF. The CDR3 coding sequence is TGTGCCAGCAGTGAAATGGGACAGCTGAACACTGAAGCTTTCTTT.

This clone was found a few times. The rearrangement links TRBV15 to TRBJ1-5; 7 bases match TRBD1. The CDR3 has 16 amino acids. Germline CDR1 LNHNV, CDR2 YYDKDF (reference sequence). Trimming removed 1 base from V and 7 bases from J; junction bases left unmatched: 10. CDR3 loop: CATSRGRQGLEQPQHF. CDR3 sequence (DNA): TGTGCCACCAGCAGAGGAAGACAGGGCCTGGAGCAGCCCCAGCATTTT. Full variable domain (missing parts from reference TRBV15 and TRBJ1-5): DAMVIQNPRYQVTQFGKPVTLSCSQTLNHNVMYWYQQKSSQAPKLLFHYYDKDFNNEADTPDNFQSRRPNTSFCFLDIRSPGLGDTAMYLCATSRGRQGLEQPQHFGDGTRLSIL.

This clone was seen a single time. This rearrangement joins TRBV11-2 to TRBJ2-7; TRBD2 matches 11 bases. Germline CDR1 reads SGHAT; CDR2 reads FQNNGV. The CDR3 contains 17 residues. V shed 0 bases and J 0 bases; nucleotides not matched to a gene: 4. CDR3 sequence (DNA): TGTGCCAGCAGCTTAGATAGGCTAGCGGGAGGCTCCTACGAGCAGTACTTC. It codes for CASSLDRLAGGSYEQYF.

The chain links TRBV29-1 to TRBJ2-7, with 10 bases lining up with TRBD1. V gave up 4 bases and J gave up 0 bases; unmatched junction bases: 0. CDR3 length equals 13 residues. The germline CDR1 and CDR2 sequences are SQVTM and ANQGSEA. The CDR3 DNA reads TGCAGCGTTGGGACAGGGGGCTCCTACGAGCAGTACTTC. Protein product: CSVGTGGSYEQYF.

The J gene is TRBJ2-7, the V gene TRBV11-2; possibly TRBD1 for D (5 bases). This CDR3 has 13 amino acids. V lost 5 bases and J lost 3, with 11 bases in between. Per the germline V gene, CDR1 is SGHAT and CDR2 is FQNNGV. CDR3 coding DNA: TGTGCCAGCAGCCCTAGGACATTCTACGAGCAGTACTTC. Translated: CASSPRTFYEQYF. Full variable domain (remainder filled in from reference TRBV11-2 and TRBJ2-7): EAGVAQSPRYKIIEKRQSVAFWCNPISGHATLYWYQQILGQGPKLLIQFQNNGVVDDSQLPKDRFSAERLKGVDSTLKIQPAKLEDSAVYLCASSPRTFYEQYFGPGTRLTVT.

This clone was seen only a few times. This chain connects TRBV7-2 to TRBJ1-2; tentatively, D is TRBD1 (5 bases). The germline CDR1 and CDR2 sequences are SGHTA and FQGNSA. The CDR3 spans 12 residues. The V end was cut by 11 bases, the J end by 3 bases, with 13 bases between. CDR3: CAGSDTYYGYTF. DNA of the CDR3: TGTGCCGGGTCGGACACCTACTATGGCTACACCTTC.

In its sample, this clone was seen a few times. The rearrangement links TRBV29-1 to TRBJ2-3; D unresolved. This CDR3 has 13 amino acids. Trimming pared 6 bases from V and 2 bases from J, leaving 12 bases between. The germline V gene has CDR1 SQVTM and CDR2 ANQGSEA. CDR3 sequence reads: CSVETTSTDTQYF. The CDR3 bases are TGCAGCGTCGAAACGACTTCCACAGATACGCAGTATTTT.

The chain uses TRBV27 and TRBJ2-3, with 9 bases identical to TRBD1. J was trimmed by 4 bases and V by 3 bases; bases with no gene match: 5. The germline V gene has CDR1 MNHEY and CDR2 SMNVEV (reference sequence). There are 15 residues in the CDR3. CDR3 loop: CASSLRGTGPDTQYF. CDR3 DNA sequence: TGTGCCAGCAGTTTGCGCGGGACAGGGCCAGATACGCAGTATTTT.

This clone was seen only a few times. This chain joins TRBV7-9 and TRBJ2-3; 13 nucleotides align to TRBD2. This CDR3 spans 13 amino acids. V was pared by 5 bases and J by 13 bases, with 6 bases of the junction left unmatched. CDR1 is SEHNR and CDR2 is FQNEAQ in the germline V gene (reference sequence). In DNA, the CDR3 is TGTGCCAGCAGCCTCAATGGACTAGCGGGAGAGTATTTT. Translation: CASSLNGLAGEYF.